The present TCR beta chain was sequenced within a study of cytomegalovirus exposure and HLA in healthy donors (dated by TCRdb to about 2017). As for the study more broadly: According to an earlier analysis of several hundred of the donors, about 179 million T cells yielded approximately 120 million unique TCR beta sequences and approximately 300 Gb of sequence data. An early release that covered about 600 HLA-typed donors contained 300 to 350 gigabases of sequencing data and some 87 million unique TCR sequences. Of the 300 to 450 genotyped donors, approximately 83% fell in the genetic ancestry cluster associated with self-reported Caucasian donors. Genome-wide SNP genotypes for about 55% of the roughly 670 donors were used in a later genetic analysis, which treated that subset as a discovery cohort. Across 398 genotyped donors of the cohort, an average of about 200,000 unique TCR beta nucleotide sequences per donor were sequenced, and 15% to 20% of those sequences were non-productive. An earlier analysis of 587 of the donors applied high-throughput TCR beta sequencing to assess whether each TCR beta V gene segment acted as functional or pseudogenic. The study aimed to test whether signatures of past pathogen exposure could be identified by cataloging public T cell receptors. Class I and class II HLA loci were covered by the typing at four-digit resolution. Donor age, sex, ethnicity and CMV serostatus were compiled alongside the repertoire data. Rather than using new phenotypic data, the later analysis identified candidate immune exposures from TCR beta sequences and from how often those sequences occurred across donors. Along with the approximately 650-subject first cohort, a separate validation cohort of about 110 different subjects was used. The study profiled the T cell repertoires of more than 500 subjects by immunosequencing and related them to cytomegalovirus serostatus. Typing coverage differed by locus: A, B, C, DRB1 and DQB1 were typed in about 620-630 donors, DQA1 in around 500, DPA1 in approximately 600, and DPB1 in 400 to 490. Every discovery cohort repertoire had been produced on one sequencing platform. High-throughput TCR immunosequencing, statistical association of individual TCRs with disease status, and machine learning were combined to predict cytomegalovirus infection status. In a later analysis, previously published TCR beta repertoires from 550 to 700 donors were re-analyzed and high-resolution HLA genotyping was added so that TCR occurrence patterns could be studied. Five DR-DQ haplotypes were handled as single units for association and clustering, since linkage in the cohort was strong. Overall results and qualifications from the work: Cytomegalovirus status was reported to be diagnosed by the classifier with high specificity and sensitivity in both the original and validation cohorts. An association between a missense DCLRE1C variant and V-gene and J-gene trimming of TCR beta chains was found in a later genetic analysis and replicated in an independent cohort. Correlated functional status among segregating V segments might be attributable to linkage disequilibrium, but an unknown experimental factor could not be ruled out. In this cohort, only TCR beta chains were sequenced, and detectable features were limited by the absence of alpha or paired-chain data. While some public TCRs were present in many individuals, most TCR sequences turned up only very rarely across donors. In a later analysis, HLA-associated TCR beta chains were found to be more clonally expanded and to have lower generation probabilities than equally common non-associated chains. The authors suggested that the approach could potentially be extended to other disease states and immunological phenotypes. The study listed around 160 TCR beta chains as associated with cytomegalovirus. HLA typing was unavailable for some donors at each locus, so association tests used only the typed subset. In an earlier analysis of around 600 of the donors, most TCR beta V segments were observed in productive rearrangements about 87% or about 30% of the time, broadly matching IMGT annotations. In vitro tests confirmed that a few of the cytomegalovirus-associated TCR beta chains recognize cytomegalovirus antigens. Sequencing depth was assumed to be roughly uniform across donors in the presence/absence analyses, though that assumption may not hold. Because counts were too low, roughly 16 rarely observed V segments, including chromosome 9 orphons, were excluded from the earlier analysis of roughly 580 of the donors. In a later analysis, most CMV-associated TCR beta chains were found to appear HLA-restricted, with HLA associations seemingly driven largely by CMV exposure. CMV serostatus was the only immune exposure information available for the cohort. Because the 87-base-pair reads could not distinguish some IMGT-functional V segments, including TRBV6-2 and TRBV6-3, those segments were excluded. In a later analysis, over 15,000 TCR beta sequences were associated with specific HLA alleles at a false discovery rate of 0.05. A later genetic analysis reported fewer N-insertions in productive TCRs among donors in an Asian-associated ancestry cluster than the roughly 640-donor mean. In a later analysis, several top co-occurrence clusters were reported to appear linked to parvovirus B19, influenza, CMV and Epstein-Barr virus. Assigning TCR associations to individual alleles was difficult when HLA alleles, especially DR and DQ, strongly co-occurred. In a later analysis, TCR association rates were found to vary across HLA loci, with the most associated TCRs seen for DRB1 alleles and the fewest for HLA-C alleles. A cluster of highly shared sequence variants was judged likely to be a technical artifact of the sequencing pipeline. A further reported finding was that TCR beta sequences accurately predicted the HLA-A and HLA-B alleles for most subjects in the first cohort.

As regards this clone: The antigen it recognizes is unknown. A junction boundary mismatches the germline segment, possibly from a read error.

In total, roughly 670 healthy bone marrow donors made up the cohort. At the time of sampling, all cohort members were nominally healthy, though unrecorded immune exposures were likely present. The donor tested CMV seronegative and was one of the 352 seronegative cohort members. A peripheral blood sample was collected from each donor, and TCR beta sequencing was performed on peripheral blood mononuclear cells. Genomic DNA extraction from the blood cell samples was performed with the Qiagen DNeasy Blood Extraction Kit. Libraries came from the immunoSEQ multiplex PCR assay. The multiplex PCR relied on a mix of 60 forward primers for TCR Vbeta segments and 13 reverse primers for TCR Jbeta segments. A multiplex PCR assay on genomic DNA amplified the CDR3 region of rearranged TCR beta genes. The Illumina HiSeq System was used to sequence the amplified TCR beta libraries as 87-base-pair reads. Regarding the original processing steps: A later analysis counted about 80 million unique TCR beta chains across the approximately 700 repertoires, and around 12 million of these chains were shared by at least two donors. Raw reads were error-corrected and collapsed into unique sequences by a nearest-neighbor algorithm in which closely related sequences were merged to remove PCR and sequencing errors. CDR3 sequences were aligned to IMGT reference sequences to assign V, D and J gene segments. Each retained sequence needed at least a six-nucleotide match to both a V gene segment and a J gene segment. A rearrangement counted as productive if the CDR3 had no stop codons and remained in frame with V and J, and every other rearrangement counted as non-productive. Following IMGT convention, CDR3 was defined as the stretch from the second conserved V-encoded cysteine to the conserved J-encoded phenylalanine. The earlier analysis of approximately 500 of the donors excluded sequences that lacked an unambiguous match to a single V gene segment. An earlier analysis of several hundred of the donors called V segments functional above 56.7% productive rearrangements and segregating when the between-donor standard deviation exceeded 5%. A statistical classification framework was built for diagnosing cytomegalovirus status from the catalog of TCR beta chain sequences. A later analysis assigned V and J genes by comparing TCR nucleotide sequences with IMGT/GENE-DB human TR gene sequences. Using the TCRdist pipeline, a later analysis assigned CDR3 sequences along with most-parsimonious VDJ recombination scenarios. In a later analysis, every TCR beta chain was defined by the combination of its CDR3 amino acid sequence and its V-gene family, and reads without a unique V-gene family were dropped. As a way to deal with suspected cross-contamination and a sequencing artifact, a later analysis dropped 592 nucleotide sequences that were highly shared and had low generation probability. In a later analysis, a clonal expansion index for each public chain was calculated from normalized within-repertoire ranks of inferred template counts. In a later analysis, generation probabilities were computed using a VDJ recombination model fitted to out-of-frame rearrangements, and the results were checked against IGoR. Hypergeometric tests were used in a later analysis to score TCR-TCR, TCR-HLA and TCR-CMV co-occurrence, with a repertoire-size bias correction applied to the TCR pairs. To estimate false discovery rates, a later analysis permuted the HLA or CMV assignments 20 times. In a later analysis, co-occurring TCRs were grouped using DBSCAN, and TCRdist sequence similarity was added for clustering within HLA-allele-positive subsets. Co-occurrence clustering excluded repertoires with fewer than 30,000 or more than 120,000 public chains, plus five with anomalous nucleotide sharing. TCRdb carries this immuneACCESS record with in-frame sequences only. Its versions omit some clonotypes, under half of them owing to an unresolved V gene in the studies checked, with the rest unexplained. The DNA gave D and trimming, while V, J and clone size come from that table. For this sample there are about 190,000 clones; around 87% appear just once. The ten largest clonotypes hold over 1% of the sample.

The CDR3 contains 13 residues, cysteine and phenylalanine counted. The entry retains the CDR3 DNA only, 39 bases that are in frame from base 1. The germline V gene supplies CDR1 SGHRS and CDR2 YFSETQ. Sequenced sample: PBMCs. This clonotype originated in a man between 25 and 39 years old in good health and CMV-seronegative. Recombination joined TRBV5-1 with TRBJ1-2; a stretch of 11 junction bases matches TRBD1. The DNA sequence reads TGCGCCAGCAGCTTGCCGGGGACAGGGGGTACGGCCTTC. This encodes CASSLPGTGGTAF. When the CDR3 is completed using the reference TRBV5-1 and TRBJ1-2 genes on either side, the full variable domain is KAGVTQTPRYLIKTRGQQVTLSCSPISGHRSVSWYQQTPGQGLQFLFEYFSETQRNKGNFPGRFSGRQFSNSRSEMNVSTLELGDSALYLCASSLPGTGGTAFGSGTRLTVV.